The 31 T cell receptor beta chains below all came from one sample that was sequenced in a study of blood T cell repertoires in COVID-19. Produced via immunoSEQ multiplex PCR; TCRdb's table is partial and in-frame only. Of over 450,000 clones in the sample, 89% were seen once. The sample comprised peripheral blood. These receptors were obtained from a man younger than 30 with COVID-19, enrolled during active disease.

The chain employs TRBV10-1 and TRBJ2-7, with D possibly matching TRBD2 (6 bases). The CDR3 consists of 13 residues. Per the germline V gene, CDR1 is WNHNN and CDR2 is SYGVQD (reference sequence). V lost 8 bases, J lost 0 bases, and 11 bases lay in between. The CDR3: CASSLANSYEQYF. CDR3 DNA: TGCGCCAGCTCTCTAGCGAACTCCTACGAGCAGTACTTC.

The chain employs TRBV28 and TRBJ2-1, with a weak D call TRBD1 (5 bases). The V gene lost 4 bases and the J gene lost 6 bases, with 13 bases spanning the gap. The CDR3 extends over 14 amino acids. Germline assignment: CDR1 MDHEN and CDR2 SYDVKM. The CDR3 sequence: CASSYSQGSNEQFF. In nucleotides, the CDR3 is TGTGCCAGCAGTTACTCTCAGGGTAGCAATGAGCAGTTCTTC.

This chain connects TRBV11-2 to TRBJ2-7; D gene unclear. CDR3 size: 14 residues. Germline lookup yields CDR1 SGHAT and CDR2 FQNNGV. V was trimmed by 2 bases and J by 2 bases, leaving 10 bases between them. The CDR3, as DNA: TGTGCCAGCAGCTTACCTCCCCCCGCCTACGAGCAGTACTTC. Encoded protein: CASSLPPPAYEQYF.

V is TRBV2 and J is TRBJ2-1; TRBD1 matches at 12 bases. Germline V lookup: CDR1 SNHLY, CDR2 FYNNEI. The V segment lost 6 bases and the J segment 10 bases; nucleotides outside the gene matches: 7. This CDR3 contains 14 residues. CDR3 nucleotide sequence: TGTGCCAGCAGGCCGGGACAGGGGGCGTTGGAGCAGTTCTTC. Its translation is CASRPGQGALEQFF.

The chain combines TRBV9 with TRBJ2-3; 9 bases agree with TRBD2. The V segment lost 7 bases and the J segment 6 bases; nucleotides outside the gene matches: 6. The CDR3 extends over 13 amino acids. CDR1 SGDLS and CDR2 YYNGEE come from the germline V gene. CDR3 bases: TGTGCCAGCCAGGGACTAGCAAGGGATACGCAGTATTTT. Translated, it gives CASQGLARDTQYF.

This clone was detected only once. V and J are TRBV24-1 and TRBJ2-7, with D uncertain. The CDR3 spans 13 residues. Trimming stripped 3 bases from V and 5 bases from J, with 10 bases between. Germline CDR1 KGHDR, CDR2 SFDVKD. CDR3 in DNA: TGTGCCACCAGTGATACAGTAAGTCACGAGCAGTACTTC. Protein product: CATSDTVSHEQYF.

The genes are TRBV18 and TRBJ1-3; perhaps TRBD1 as D (6 bases). Trimming took off 3 bases at V and 2 bases at J, with 20 bases between the two ends. The germline V gene encodes CDR1 KGHSH and CDR2 LQKENI. The CDR3 length is 18 residues. CDR3 sequence (DNA): TGTGCCAGCTCACCCCAAGGGCCCAACAGGGTCACTGGAAACACCATATATTTT. This sequence encodes CASSPQGPNRVTGNTIYF.

DNA for the CDR3: TGTGCCAGCAGCTTGCGGGGAGGGGAGCAGTTCTTC. Its protein is CASSLRGGEQFF. The V call is TRBV11-3, the J call TRBJ2-1, with 7 bases lining up with TRBD2. Germline CDR1 and CDR2: SGHNT and YENEEA. Germline trimming cut 3 bases from V and 10 bases from J; bases unmatched to any gene: 3. CDR3 length equals 12 residues.

This clone showed up just once. This chain uses TRBV9 with TRBJ2-3; 8 bases agree with TRBD2. The CDR3 is 15 residues long. After removal of 4 bases from V and 2 bases from J, the junction contained 6 bases not matched to a gene. From germline, CDR1 is SGDLS and CDR2 YYNGEE. CDR3 coding DNA: TGTGCCAGCAGCCGTACTAGCGGAGACACAGATACGCAGTATTTT. The encoded protein is CASSRTSGDTDTQYF.

This clone was seen a handful of times. This chain joins TRBV5-6 and TRBJ1-4, with D possibly being TRBD1 (6 bases). The germline CDR1 and CDR2 sequences are SGHDT and YYEEEE. The V end was cut by 2 bases, the J end by 0 bases, with 11 bases between. The CDR3 covers 16 residues. The CDR3 DNA is TGTGCCAGCAGCTTTCGGACAGCAGCAACTAATGAAAAACTGTTTTTT. Residues: CASSFRTAATNEKLFF.

V is TRBV10-2 and J is TRBJ2-5, with 11 bases that match TRBD2. The V and J ends lost 9 bases and 3 bases, in that order; junction bases with no gene match: 9. This CDR3 is built from 15 residues. Germline CDR1 is WSHSY and CDR2 is SAAADI. CDR3 sequence reads: CASSSPGLAEETQYF. The CDR3 DNA sequence: TGCGCCAGTTCCTCTCCGGGACTAGCGGAAGAGACCCAGTACTTC.

About this clone: Germline and junction disagree at one end, which may indicate a read error. The V and J genes are TRBV7-7 and TRBJ2-5; 9 bases map to TRBD2. CDR3 size: 15 residues. The V gene's germline CDR1 is SSHAT and CDR2 FNYEAQ (reference sequence). CDR3: CASSFSGSKQETQYF. CDR3 nucleotide sequence: TGTGCTAGCAGCTTTAGCGGGAGTAAACAAGAGACCCAGTACTTC.

The chain carries TRBV11-3 and TRBJ2-7; possible D gene TRBD1, 6 bases. The CDR3 consists of 15 residues. Germline CDR1 SGHNT, CDR2 YENEEA. V shed 1 base and J shed 2 bases, with 12 bases lying between them. The CDR3 region is CASSLVATGTYEQYF. The CDR3 coding sequence is TGTGCCAGCAGCTTAGTCGCGACAGGAACCTACGAGCAGTACTTC.

The chain carries TRBV2 and TRBJ2-7; the D gene is possibly TRBD1 (6 bases). The V gene's germline CDR1 is SNHLY and CDR2 FYNNEI. V lost 6 bases and J 7 bases, leaving 28 bases between the germline ends. The CDR3 sequence is 17 residues long. The chain's CDR3 is CASSLRLRTGSPTEQYF. The CDR3 DNA reads TGTGCCAGCAGCCTCCGCCTCCGAACAGGGTCTCCTACGGAGCAGTACTTC.

V usage is TRBV10-1 and J usage is TRBJ1-1, with 10 bases fitting TRBD1. Germline-derived CDR1 and CDR2 are WNHNN and SYGVQD (reference sequence). The CDR3 is 14 residues long. V gave up 4 bases and J gave up 5 bases; unmatched junction bases: 4. Written as DNA, the CDR3 is TGCGCCAGCAGTGTGGGACAGGGGACGACTGAAGCTTTCTTT. Translation gives CASSVGQGTTEAFF.

The gene calls are TRBV5-4 and TRBJ2-3; D remains unclear. The CDR3 is made up of 13 amino acids. Trimming left V 4 bases short and J 2 bases short, with 8 bases between. Germline V gene data show CDR1 as SGHNT and CDR2 as YYREEE (reference sequence). CDR3 coding DNA: TGTGCCAGCAGCGTAGACAACACAGATACGCAGTATTTT. Translating it yields CASSVDNTDTQYF.

The chain combines TRBV2 with TRBJ1-2, with D unresolved. The V gene lost 6 bases and the J gene lost 1 base, with 12 bases spanning the gap. This CDR3 contains 14 residues. Germline V gene data show CDR1 as SNHLY and CDR2 as FYNNEI. This CDR3 reads CASSLGRVNYGYTF. The CDR3 coding sequence is TGTGCCAGCAGCTTGGGGAGGGTTAACTATGGCTACACCTTC. Supplemented by reference TRBV2 and TRBJ1-2, the full variable domain reads EPEVTQTPSHQVTQMGQEVILRCVPISNHLYFYWYRQILGQKVEFLVSFYNNEISEKSEIFDDQFSVERPDGSNFTLKIRSTKLEDSAMYFCASSLGRVNYGYTFGSGTRLTVV.

This rearrangement joins TRBV24-1 to TRBJ1-2, with 8 positions matching TRBD1. In germline, CDR1 is KGHDR, CDR2 SFDVKD. The CDR3 is 15 amino acids. Germline trimming cut 9 bases from V and 4 bases from J; bases unmatched to any gene: 12. In nucleotides, the CDR3 is TGTGCCACCCAATGGAGGACAGGGTACACCTATGGCTACACCTTC. Translating gives CATQWRTGYTYGYTF.

The V and J genes are TRBV3-1 (or the pseudogene TRBV3-2) and TRBJ2-5; no reliable D call. The CDR3 contains 14 residues. V gave up 1 base and J gave up 2 bases, with 8 bases separating them. Looked up from germline, CDR1 is LGHDT and CDR2 is YNNKEL (reference sequence). In DNA, the CDR3 is TGTGCCAGCAGCCAAGGGGCTAATCAAGAGACCCAGTACTTC. Translating it yields CASSQGANQETQYF.

The chain employs TRBV5-6 and TRBJ1-2; TRBD1 matches 7 bases. The germline V gene encodes CDR1 SGHDT and CDR2 YYEEEE. This CDR3 region has 15 residues. J was trimmed by 5 bases and V by 4 bases; bases with no gene match: 11. The CDR3 sequence: CASSDAPGQQYGYTF. Written as DNA, the CDR3 is TGTGCCAGCAGCGACGCCCCGGGACAGCAATATGGCTACACCTTC.

The gene calls are TRBV5-1 and TRBJ2-7, with D possibly TRBD1 on 5 matching bases. V lost 1 base and J lost 5, with 13 bases in between. The CDR3 covers 14 residues. The germline V gene has CDR1 SGHRS and CDR2 YFSETQ. For the CDR3, the DNA is TGCGCCAGCAGCTTGCAGCAGGGTTCCAACGAGCAGTACTTC. Its protein is CASSLQQGSNEQYF.

This chain joins TRBV16 and TRBJ2-7; TRBD2 might be the D (6 bases). Germline CDR1 is KGHSY and CDR2 is FQNENV. The V end lost 0 bases, the J end lost 3 bases, and 9 bases lay between the germline ends. There are 14 residues in the CDR3. CDR3 in DNA: TGTGCCAGCAGCCAATCTCCGGGGGACTACGAGCAGTACTTC. As protein: CASSQSPGDYEQYF.

This chain's CDR3 is CASRGQGLGEQYF. CDR3 sequence (DNA): TGTGCCAGCAGAGGACAGGGTCTCGGCGAGCAGTACTTC. The genes are TRBV6-5 and TRBJ2-7; 8 nucleotides align to TRBD1. The ends lost 6 bases at V and 6 bases at J; junction bases unmatched: 7. This CDR3 spans 13 amino acids. The germline V gene encodes CDR1 MNHEY and CDR2 SVGAGI.

The gene calls are TRBV3-1 (or the pseudogene TRBV3-2) and TRBJ2-1; D perhaps matches TRBD2 (6 bases). The CDR3 is 14 residues long. Germline values: CDR1 LGHDT, CDR2 YNNKEL (reference sequence). V shed 3 bases and J shed 15 bases, with 21 bases lying between them. In nucleotides, the CDR3 is TGTGCCAGCAGCCAGGCGGGGACCCGGGAAGGGCGGTTCTTC. Its translation: CASSQAGTREGRFF.

V usage is TRBV10-3 and J usage is TRBJ2-1; D not resolved. V lost 4 bases and J lost 3, with 4 bases in between. This CDR3 is built from 12 residues. In germline, CDR1 is ENHRY, CDR2 SYGVKD. In nucleotides, the CDR3 is TGTGCCATCAGTGGCGGCTACAATGAGCAGTTCTTC. Its protein product is CAISGGYNEQFF.

The chain recombines TRBV2 with TRBJ2-1; tentative D call: TRBD2 (5 bases). Germline V lookup: CDR1 SNHLY, CDR2 FYNNEI. This CDR3 is 15 amino acids long. The ends were cut back, 7 bases at V and 3 bases at J, with 16 bases in the middle. The CDR3 here is CASMREPDNYNEQFF. The CDR3 bases are TGTGCCAGCATGAGGGAACCTGATAACTACAATGAGCAGTTCTTC.

The chain has TRBV18 and TRBJ2-2; the match to TRBD1 covers 7 bases. This CDR3 is 15 amino acids long. The germline V gene has CDR1 KGHSH and CDR2 LQKENI. V shed 8 bases, J shed 3 bases, and the junction held 9 bases outside the gene matches. For the CDR3, the DNA is TGTGCCAGCACCGAAGGGGGCTCGGACACCGGGGAGCTGTTTTTT. It is translated as CASTEGGSDTGELFF.

CDR3 sequence: CASSWKGQDEKLFF. CDR3 sequence (DNA): TGTGCCAGCAGCTGGAAGGGACAGGATGAAAAACTGTTTTTT. V usage is TRBV5-5 and J usage is TRBJ1-4; TRBD1 matches at 8 bases. Germline V gene sequence: CDR1 SGHKS, CDR2 YYEKEE (reference sequence). The CDR3 runs 14 residues. The V and J ends lost 3 bases and 6 bases, in that order; junction bases with no gene match: 4.

This clone was observed a few times. The J gene is TRBJ1-1, the V gene TRBV12-2; the table names TRBD1, a call not compared with the DNA. TRBV12-2 is noted as a pseudogene. The CDR3 length is 16 residues. For the CDR3, the DNA is TGTGCAAGTCGCCTAATGGCAGGGTTTCTCGTCACTGAAGCTTTCTTT. It encodes CASRLMAGFLVTEAFF.

The V and J genes are TRBV7-9 and TRBJ2-1; 10 nucleotides align to TRBD2. This CDR3 has 16 amino acids. The V and J ends lost 6 bases and 4 bases, in that order; junction bases with no gene match: 9. Germline loops: CDR1 SEHNR, CDR2 FQNEAQ (reference sequence). Here the CDR3 DNA reads TGTGCCAGCAGATCCAGCGGGAGGGAAAGGTACAATGAGCAGTTCTTC. It specifies CASRSSGRERYNEQFF.

The genes are TRBV5-4 and TRBJ2-7, with a possible D match to TRBD1 (6 bases). Germline V gene data show CDR1 as SGHNT and CDR2 as YYREEE (reference sequence). The V and J ends lost 3 bases and 5 bases respectively, with 21 bases between them. This CDR3 contains 16 residues. The CDR3 region has the DNA TGTGCCAGCAGCTCGGCCAGGGGTCGACTCTGGGACGAGCAGTACTTC. The encoded protein is CASSSARGRLWDEQYF.